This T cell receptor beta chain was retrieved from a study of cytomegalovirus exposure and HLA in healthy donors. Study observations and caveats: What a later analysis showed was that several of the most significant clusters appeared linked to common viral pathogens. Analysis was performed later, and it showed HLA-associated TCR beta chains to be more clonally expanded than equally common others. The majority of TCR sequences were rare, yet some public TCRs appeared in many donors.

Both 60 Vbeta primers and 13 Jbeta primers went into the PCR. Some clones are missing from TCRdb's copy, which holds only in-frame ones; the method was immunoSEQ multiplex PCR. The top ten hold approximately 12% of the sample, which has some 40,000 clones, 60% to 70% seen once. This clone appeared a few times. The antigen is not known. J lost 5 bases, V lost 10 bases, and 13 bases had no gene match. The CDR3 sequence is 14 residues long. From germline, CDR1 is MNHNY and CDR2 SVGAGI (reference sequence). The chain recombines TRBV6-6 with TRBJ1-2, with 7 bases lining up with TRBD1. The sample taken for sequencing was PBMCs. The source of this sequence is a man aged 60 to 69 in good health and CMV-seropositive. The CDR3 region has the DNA TGTGCCACGAAACTAGACAGGGTATGGTATGGCTACACCTTC. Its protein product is CATKLDRVWYGYTF.